This T cell receptor (beta chain) was sequenced in a study of shared clonotypes between healthy human individuals. The length of the CDR3 is 15 residues. Trimming stripped 0 bases from V and 4 bases from J, with 11 bases between. Germline CDR1 and CDR2: SGHRS and YFSETQ. The table came from immunoSEQ multiplex PCR; TCRdb's copy has only in-frame clones and leaves some out. Among some 2,500,000 clones listed, 92% were seen once. Comment on this clone: Other DNA sequences within the sample encode an identical CDR3.

What was sequenced was naive CD4+ T cells from PBMCs. Regarding subset: CD45RA+ positively selected. The chain uses TRBV5-1 and TRBJ2-1; D is undetermined. This receptor was taken from a young man in good health. Some clones in this sample may be carry-over from other donors' samples. The CDR3, as DNA: TGCGCCAGCAGCTTGGTGGCAGAGAGTTACAATGAGCAGTTCTTC. Protein product: CASSLVAESYNEQFF.